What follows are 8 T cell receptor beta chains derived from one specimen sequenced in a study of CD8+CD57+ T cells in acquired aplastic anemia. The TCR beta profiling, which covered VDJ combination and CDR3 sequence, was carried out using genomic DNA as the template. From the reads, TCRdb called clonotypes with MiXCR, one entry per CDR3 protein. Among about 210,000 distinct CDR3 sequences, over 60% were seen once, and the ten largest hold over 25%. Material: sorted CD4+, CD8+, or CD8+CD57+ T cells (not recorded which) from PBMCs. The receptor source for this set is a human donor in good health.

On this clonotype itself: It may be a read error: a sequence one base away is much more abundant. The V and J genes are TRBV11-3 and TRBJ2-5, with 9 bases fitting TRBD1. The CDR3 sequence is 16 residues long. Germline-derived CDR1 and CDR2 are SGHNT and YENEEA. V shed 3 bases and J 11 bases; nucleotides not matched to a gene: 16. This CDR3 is CASSFNRGRYYNEQYF. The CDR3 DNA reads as TGTGCCAGCAGCTTTAACAGGGGGCGTTATTACAATGAGCAGTACTTC.

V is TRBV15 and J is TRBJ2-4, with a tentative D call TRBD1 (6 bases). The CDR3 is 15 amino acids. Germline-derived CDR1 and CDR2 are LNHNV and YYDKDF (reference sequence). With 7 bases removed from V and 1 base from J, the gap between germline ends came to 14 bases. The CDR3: CATTPAGAAKNIQYF. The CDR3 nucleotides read TGTGCCACCACTCCGGCAGGGGCGGCCAAAAACATTCAGTACTTC.

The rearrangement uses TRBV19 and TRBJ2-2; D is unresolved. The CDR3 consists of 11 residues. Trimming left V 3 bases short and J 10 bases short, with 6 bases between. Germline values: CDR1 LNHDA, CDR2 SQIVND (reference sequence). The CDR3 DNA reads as TGTGCCAGTAGTATTTGGGAGGAGCTGTTTTTT. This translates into CASSIWEELFF.

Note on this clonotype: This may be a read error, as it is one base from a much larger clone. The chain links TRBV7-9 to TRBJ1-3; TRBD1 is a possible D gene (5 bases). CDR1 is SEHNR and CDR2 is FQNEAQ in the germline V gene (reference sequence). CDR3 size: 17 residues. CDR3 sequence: CATSREHRLSPGNTIYF. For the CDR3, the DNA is TGTGCCACCAGCAGAGAGCACAGGCTGAGCCCTGGAAACACCATATATTTT.

DNA of the CDR3: TGTGCCAGCAGCTCGCAGGCTGGCTATGGCTACACCTTC. Encoded protein: CASSSQAGYGYTF. The V call is TRBV7-9, the J call TRBJ1-2; no clear D gene. Germline loops: CDR1 SEHNR, CDR2 FQNEAQ (reference sequence). Trimming pared 4 bases from V and 4 bases from J, leaving 10 bases between. The CDR3 covers 13 residues.

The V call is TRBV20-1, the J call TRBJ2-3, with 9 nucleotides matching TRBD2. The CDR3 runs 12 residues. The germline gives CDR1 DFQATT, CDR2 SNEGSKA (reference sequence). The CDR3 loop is CSLSGGTDTQYF. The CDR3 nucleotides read TGCTCCCTCAGCGGGGGGACAGATACGCAGTATTTT.

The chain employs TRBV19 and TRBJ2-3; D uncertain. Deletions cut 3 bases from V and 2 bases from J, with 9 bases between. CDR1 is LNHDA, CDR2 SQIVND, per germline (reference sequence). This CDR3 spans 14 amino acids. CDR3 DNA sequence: TGTGCCAGTAGTATGCAGCAATTCACAGATACGCAGTATTTT. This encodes CASSMQQFTDTQYF.

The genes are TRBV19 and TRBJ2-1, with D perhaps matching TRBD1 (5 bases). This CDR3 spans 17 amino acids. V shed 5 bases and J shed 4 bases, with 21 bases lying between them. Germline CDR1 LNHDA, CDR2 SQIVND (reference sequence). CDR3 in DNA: TGTGCCAGTAGTCGTAAACCCAGGGTGTTGTTGTACAATGAGCAGTTCTTC. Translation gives CASSRKPRVLLYNEQFF. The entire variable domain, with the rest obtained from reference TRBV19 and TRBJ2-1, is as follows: DGGITQSPKYLFRKEGQNVTLSCEQNLNHDAMYWYRQDPGQGLRLIYYSQIVNDFQKGDIAEGYSVSREKKESFPLTVTSAQKNPTAFYLCASSRKPRVLLYNEQFFGPGTRLTVL.